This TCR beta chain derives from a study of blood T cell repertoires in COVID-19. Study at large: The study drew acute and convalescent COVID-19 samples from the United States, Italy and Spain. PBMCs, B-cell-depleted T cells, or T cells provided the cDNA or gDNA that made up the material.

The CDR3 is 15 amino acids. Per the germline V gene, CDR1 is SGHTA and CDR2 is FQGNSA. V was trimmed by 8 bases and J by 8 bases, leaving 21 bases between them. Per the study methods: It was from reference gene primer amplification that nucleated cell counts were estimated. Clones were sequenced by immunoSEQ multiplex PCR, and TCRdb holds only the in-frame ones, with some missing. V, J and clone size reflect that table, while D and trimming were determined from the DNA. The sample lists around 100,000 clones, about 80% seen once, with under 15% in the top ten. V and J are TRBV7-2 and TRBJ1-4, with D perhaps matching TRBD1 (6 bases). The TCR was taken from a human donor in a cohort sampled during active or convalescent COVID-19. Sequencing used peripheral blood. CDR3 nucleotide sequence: TGTGCCAGCGGACCCCGAGGGGGGGTAGGGGAAAAACTGTTTTTT. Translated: CASGPRGGVGEKLFF.